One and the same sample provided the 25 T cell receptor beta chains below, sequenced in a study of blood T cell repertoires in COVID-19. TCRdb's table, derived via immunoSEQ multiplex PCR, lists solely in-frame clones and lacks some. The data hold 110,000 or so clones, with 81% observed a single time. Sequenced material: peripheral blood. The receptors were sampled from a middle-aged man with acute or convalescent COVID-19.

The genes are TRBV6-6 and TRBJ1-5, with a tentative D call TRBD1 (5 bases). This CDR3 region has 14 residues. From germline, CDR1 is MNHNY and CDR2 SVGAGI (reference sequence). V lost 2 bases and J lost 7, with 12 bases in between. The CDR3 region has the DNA TGTGCCAGCAGTTACGAAAGGGGAGGGCAGCCCCAGCATTTT. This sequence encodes CASSYERGGQPQHF.

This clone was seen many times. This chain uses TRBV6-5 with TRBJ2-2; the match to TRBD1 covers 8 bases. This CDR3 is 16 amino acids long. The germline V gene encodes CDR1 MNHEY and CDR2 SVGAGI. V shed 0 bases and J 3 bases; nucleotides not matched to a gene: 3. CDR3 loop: CASSYSGTGYTGELFF. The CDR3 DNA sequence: TGTGCCAGCAGTTACTCAGGGACAGGCTACACCGGGGAGCTGTTTTTT.

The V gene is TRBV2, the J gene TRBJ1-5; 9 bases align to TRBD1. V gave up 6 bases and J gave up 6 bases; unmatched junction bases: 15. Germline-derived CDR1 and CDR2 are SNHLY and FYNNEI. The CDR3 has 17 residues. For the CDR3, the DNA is TGTGCCAGCAGAGACTCAATTGACAGGGGACAGGGTCAGCCCCAGCATTTT. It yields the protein CASRDSIDRGQGQPQHF. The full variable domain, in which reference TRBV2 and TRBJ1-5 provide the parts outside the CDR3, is EPEVTQTPSHQVTQMGQEVILRCVPISNHLYFYWYRQILGQKVEFLVSFYNNEISEKSEIFDDQFSVERPDGSNFTLKIRSTKLEDSAMYFCASRDSIDRGQGQPQHFGDGTRLSIL.

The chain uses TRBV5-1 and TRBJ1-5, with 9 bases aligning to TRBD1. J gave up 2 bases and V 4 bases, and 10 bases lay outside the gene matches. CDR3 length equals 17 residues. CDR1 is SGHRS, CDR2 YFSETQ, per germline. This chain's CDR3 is CASSPGPTGGGNQPQHF. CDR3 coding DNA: TGCGCCAGCAGCCCGGGACCGACAGGGGGAGGCAATCAGCCCCAGCATTTT.

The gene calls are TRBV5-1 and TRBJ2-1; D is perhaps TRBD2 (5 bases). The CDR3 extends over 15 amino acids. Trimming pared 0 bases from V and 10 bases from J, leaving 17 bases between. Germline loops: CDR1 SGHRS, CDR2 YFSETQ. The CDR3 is CASSLVGPGINEQFF. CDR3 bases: TGCGCCAGCAGCTTGGTAGGTCCCGGGATCAACGAGCAGTTCTTC.

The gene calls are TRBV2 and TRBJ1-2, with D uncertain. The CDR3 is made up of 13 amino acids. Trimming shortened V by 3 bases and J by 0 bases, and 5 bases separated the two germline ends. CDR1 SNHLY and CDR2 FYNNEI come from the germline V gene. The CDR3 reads CASSDRPNYGYTF. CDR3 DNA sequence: TGTGCCAGCAGTGACCGTCCTAACTATGGCTACACCTTC.

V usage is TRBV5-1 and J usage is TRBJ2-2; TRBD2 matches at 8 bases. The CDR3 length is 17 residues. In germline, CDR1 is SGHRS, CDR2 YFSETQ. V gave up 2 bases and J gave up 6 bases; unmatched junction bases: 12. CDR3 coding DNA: TGCGCCAGCAGCTTTGCAGGCGGGGGGACGTCTCCCGGGGAGCTGTTTTTT. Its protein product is CASSFAGGGTSPGELFF.

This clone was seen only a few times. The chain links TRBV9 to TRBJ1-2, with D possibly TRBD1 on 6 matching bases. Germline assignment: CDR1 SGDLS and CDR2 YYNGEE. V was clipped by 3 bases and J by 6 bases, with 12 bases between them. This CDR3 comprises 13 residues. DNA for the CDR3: TGTGCCAGCAGCGGCACAGGGTATAATGGCTACACCTTC. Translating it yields CASSGTGYNGYTF. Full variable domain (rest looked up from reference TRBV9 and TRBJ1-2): DSGVTQTPKHLITATGQRVTLRCSPRSGDLSVYWYQQSLDQGLQFLIQYYNGEERAKGNILERFSAQQFPDLHSELNLSSLELGDSALYFCASSGTGYNGYTFGSGTRLTVV.

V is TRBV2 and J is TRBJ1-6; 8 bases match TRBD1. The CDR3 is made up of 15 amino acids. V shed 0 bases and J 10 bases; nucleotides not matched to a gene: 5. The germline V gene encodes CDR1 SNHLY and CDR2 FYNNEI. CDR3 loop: CASSEAQGARSPLHF. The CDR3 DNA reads TGTGCCAGCAGTGAAGCGCAGGGGGCAAGGTCACCCCTCCACTTT.

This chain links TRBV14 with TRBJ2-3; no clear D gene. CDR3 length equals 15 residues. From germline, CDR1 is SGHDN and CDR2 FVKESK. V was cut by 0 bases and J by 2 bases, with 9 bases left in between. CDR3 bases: TGTGCCAGCAGCCAAGATGAGAGTTTCACAGATACGCAGTATTTT. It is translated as CASSQDESFTDTQYF. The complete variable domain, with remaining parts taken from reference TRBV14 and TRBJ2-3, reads EAGVTQFPSHSVIEKGQTVTLRCDPISGHDNLYWYRRVMGKEIKFLLHFVKESKQDESGMPNNRFLAERTGGTYSTLKVQPAELEDSGVYFCASSQDESFTDTQYFGPGTRLTVL.

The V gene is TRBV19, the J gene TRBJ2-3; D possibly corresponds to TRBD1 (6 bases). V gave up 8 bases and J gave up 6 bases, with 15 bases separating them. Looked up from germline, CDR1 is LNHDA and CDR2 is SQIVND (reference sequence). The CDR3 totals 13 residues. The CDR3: CASADRRLDTQYF. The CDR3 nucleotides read TGTGCCAGTGCCGACAGGCGGCTGGATACGCAGTATTTT.

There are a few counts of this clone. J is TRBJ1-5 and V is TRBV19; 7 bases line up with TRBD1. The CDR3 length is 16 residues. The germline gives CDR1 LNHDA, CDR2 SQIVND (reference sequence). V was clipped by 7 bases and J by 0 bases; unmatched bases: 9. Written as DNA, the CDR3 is TGTGCCAGTAAGAATTCGGGACAGAGTAGCAATCAGCCCCAGCATTTT. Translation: CASKNSGQSSNQPQHF.

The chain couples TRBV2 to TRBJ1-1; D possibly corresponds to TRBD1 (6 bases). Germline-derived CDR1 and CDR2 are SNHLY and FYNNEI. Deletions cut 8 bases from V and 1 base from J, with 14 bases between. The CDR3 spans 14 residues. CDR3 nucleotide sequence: TGTGCCAGCGGTACGACAGGACGGAACACTGAAGCTTTCTTT. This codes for CASGTTGRNTEAFF.

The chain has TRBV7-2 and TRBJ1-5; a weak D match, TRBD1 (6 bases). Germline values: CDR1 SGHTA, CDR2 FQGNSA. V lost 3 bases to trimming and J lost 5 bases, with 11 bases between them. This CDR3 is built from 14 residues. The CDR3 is CASSLGGGYQPQHF. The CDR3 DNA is TGTGCCAGCAGCTTGGGAGGGGGATATCAGCCCCAGCATTTT.

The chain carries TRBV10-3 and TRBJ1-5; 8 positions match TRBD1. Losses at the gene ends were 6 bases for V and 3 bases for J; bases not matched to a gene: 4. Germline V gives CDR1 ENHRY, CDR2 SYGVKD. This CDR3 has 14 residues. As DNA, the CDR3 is TGTGCCATCAGCGGACAGGGCGACAATCAGCCCCAGCATTTT. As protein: CAISGQGDNQPQHF.

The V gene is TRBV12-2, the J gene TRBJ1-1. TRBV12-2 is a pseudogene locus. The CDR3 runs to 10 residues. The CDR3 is CASRFIIAFF. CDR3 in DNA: TGTGCAAGTCGCTTTATTATTGCTTTCTTT.

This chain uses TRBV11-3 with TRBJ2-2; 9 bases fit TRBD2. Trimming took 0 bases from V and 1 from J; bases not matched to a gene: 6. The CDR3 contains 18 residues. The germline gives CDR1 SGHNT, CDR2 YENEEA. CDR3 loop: CASSLEPLSGGNTGELFF. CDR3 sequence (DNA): TGTGCCAGCAGCTTAGAACCGCTTAGCGGGGGGAACACCGGGGAGCTGTTTTTT.

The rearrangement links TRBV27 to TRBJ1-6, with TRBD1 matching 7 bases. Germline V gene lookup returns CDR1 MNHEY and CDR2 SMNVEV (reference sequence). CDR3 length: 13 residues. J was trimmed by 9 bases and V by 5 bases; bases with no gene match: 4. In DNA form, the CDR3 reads TGTGCCAGCAGTGTTGAGGGGGCTTCACCCCTCCACTTT. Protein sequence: CASSVEGASPLHF.

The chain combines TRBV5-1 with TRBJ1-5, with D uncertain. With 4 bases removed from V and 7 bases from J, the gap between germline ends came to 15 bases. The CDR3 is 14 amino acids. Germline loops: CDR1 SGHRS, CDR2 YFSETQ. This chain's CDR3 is CASSPDGVGQPQHF. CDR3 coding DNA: TGCGCCAGCAGCCCCGACGGGGTAGGGCAGCCCCAGCATTTT.

DNA of the CDR3: TGTGCCAGCAGTGCAGTTTATGGGCAGAGTGGCTACACCTTC. Its protein is CASSAVYGQSGYTF. V gene TRBV27 combines with J gene TRBJ1-2; no clear D. In germline, CDR1 is MNHEY, CDR2 SMNVEV (reference sequence). The CDR3 has 14 amino acids. V was clipped by 5 bases and J by 7 bases, with 17 bases between them.

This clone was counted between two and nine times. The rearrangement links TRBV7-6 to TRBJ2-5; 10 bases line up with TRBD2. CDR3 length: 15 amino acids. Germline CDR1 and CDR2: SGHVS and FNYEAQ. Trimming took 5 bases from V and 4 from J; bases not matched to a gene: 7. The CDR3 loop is CASSTIAGGRETQYF. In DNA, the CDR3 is TGTGCCAGCAGCACCATAGCGGGGGGTCGAGAGACCCAGTACTTC.

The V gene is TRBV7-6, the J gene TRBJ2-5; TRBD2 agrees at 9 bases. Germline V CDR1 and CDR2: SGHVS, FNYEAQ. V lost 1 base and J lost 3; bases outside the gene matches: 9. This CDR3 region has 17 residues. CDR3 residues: CASSLESATSGKETQYF. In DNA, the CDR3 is TGTGCCAGCAGCTTAGAATCCGCGACTAGCGGTAAAGAGACCCAGTACTTC.

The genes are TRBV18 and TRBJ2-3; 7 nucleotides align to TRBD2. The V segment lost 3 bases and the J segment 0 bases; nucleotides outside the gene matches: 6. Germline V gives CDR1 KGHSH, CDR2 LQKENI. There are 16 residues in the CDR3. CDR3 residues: CASSPRGSTSTDTQYF. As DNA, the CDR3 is TGTGCCAGCTCACCGCGGGGGTCCACCAGCACAGATACGCAGTATTTT.

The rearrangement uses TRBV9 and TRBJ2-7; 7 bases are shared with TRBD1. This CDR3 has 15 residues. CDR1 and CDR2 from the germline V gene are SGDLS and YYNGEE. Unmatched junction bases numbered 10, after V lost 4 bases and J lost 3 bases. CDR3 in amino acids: CASSPRGLAFYEQYF. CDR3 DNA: TGTGCCAGCAGCCCTAGGGGGCTCGCATTCTACGAGCAGTACTTC.

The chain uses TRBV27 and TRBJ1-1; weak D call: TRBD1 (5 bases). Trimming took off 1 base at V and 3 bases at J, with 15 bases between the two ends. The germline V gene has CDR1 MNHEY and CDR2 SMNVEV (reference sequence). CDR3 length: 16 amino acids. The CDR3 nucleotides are TGTGCCAGCAGTTTATTATTCGGGGCGGGACACACTGAAGCTTTCTTT. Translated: CASSLLFGAGHTEAFF.